This T cell receptor (beta chain) emerged from a study of T cells in Graves' hyperthyroidism and ophthalmopathy. Study observations and caveats: Blood also contained most expanded thyroid clonotypes above 0.001.

J was trimmed by 2 bases and V by 6 bases; bases with no gene match: 27. From germline, CDR1 is SNHLY and CDR2 FYNNEI. This CDR3 contains 21 residues. Patients counted as stable if ophthalmopathy did not develop within 18 months. For the diagnoses, clinical symptoms, serum thyroxine and TRAb, thyroid ultrasound and orbital computed tomography were used. RNA transcripts provided the source from which TCR beta CDR3 regions were amplified. Initially, a first-round RT-PCR of the TCR CDR3 employed the HTBI primer set. Via MiXCR, TCRdb re-called the multiplex PCR reads, giving one row per CDR3 protein. Of a few hundred thousand distinct CDR3 sequences in the sample, more than 15% were seen once. This clonotype has at least ten counts. What it binds is not known.

This receptor was obtained from a woman aged 30 to 39 with Graves' hyperthyroidism. The sequenced sample consisted of blood. V usage is TRBV2 and J usage is TRBJ2-7; 8 nucleotides align to TRBD1. CDR3 coding DNA: TGTGCCAGCAGGAAATCCACCGTTAACGGGGACAGGAACCCAAGTCCCTACGAGCAGTACTTC. Translating gives CASRKSTVNGDRNPSPYEQYF.